Listed below are T cell receptor beta chains from one sample, sequenced in a study of blood T cell repertoires in COVID-19. Measured with immunoSEQ multiplex PCR; TCRdb has only the in-frame clones, and not every one. The repertoire has a few hundred thousand clones, 80% to 90% of them found once; the top ten carry 9.2%. Sequenced input: PBMCs or T cells enriched from blood (not recorded which). The receptors originated from a man in his forties who had recovered from COVID-19. The CDR3 runs from the conserved cysteine through the conserved F or W. The D gene is left open where the match is weak.

TRBJ1-1 | TRBV5-1 | TRBD1 | TGCGCCAGCAGCTTGAGGACAGGACTGGCCGAGGAAGCTTTCTTT | CASSLRTGLAEEAFF
TRBJ2-1 | TRBV9 | - | TGTGCCAGCAGCGTAGGGCTAGTCGAGACCAATGAGCAGTTCTTC | CASSVGLVETNEQFF
TRBJ2-1 | TRBV18 | - | TGTGCCAGCTCACCACCGGGACATAGGACATTCAATGAGCAGTTCTTC | CASSPPGHRTFNEQFF
TRBJ2-7 | TRBV14 | - | TGTGCCAGCAGCCAAGGGCAGATTACCTACGAGCAGTACTTC | CASSQGQITYEQYF
TRBJ2-1 | TRBV10-3 | - | TGTGCCATCAGTGTTGGGGGCTTGAACAATGAGCAGTTCTTC | CAISVGGLNNEQFF
TRBJ2-7 | TRBV15 | - | TGTGCCACTCCTCGAGGGTACGAGCAGTACTTC | CATPRGYEQYF
TRBJ1-4 | TRBV19 | - | TGTGCCAGTGTCAAAACCCACGGAGGCGAAAAACTGTTTTTT | CASVKTHGGEKLFF
TRBJ2-1 | TRBV10-2 | TRBD1 | TGCGCCAGCAGCCGCAATCCGGGACAGGGGATGAATGAGCAGTTCTTC | CASSRNPGQGMNEQFF
TRBJ1-5 | TRBV6-5 | TRBD1 | TGTGCCAGCAGCCCGACAGGGGGCGTACGGCAGCCCCAGCATTTT | CASSPTGGVRQPQHF
TRBJ1-2 | TRBV7-3 | TRBD1 | TGTGCCAGCAGCTTAACGGACAGGAGGAGCTTCATTCCTAACTATGGCTACACCTTC | CASSLTDRRSFIPNYGYTF
TRBJ2-7 | TRBV2 | TRBD2 | TGTGCCAGCAGTACCGAGCGGGGTAGTGCCTACGAGCAGTACTTC | CASSTERGSAYEQYF
TRBJ1-1 | TRBV19 | - | TGTGCCAGTAGTCACCGGGGAGTGAATACTGAAGCTTTCTTT | CASSHRGVNTEAFF
TRBJ2-1 | TRBV20-1 | - | TGCAGTGCTAGTTCTCTCAGGAGGGTATCTTCGGATGAGCAGTTCTTC | CSASSLRRVSSDEQFF